These 10 T cell receptor beta chains were sequenced from one sample in a study of Tregs in tolerant kidney transplant recipients. Profiled with immunoSEQ multiplex PCR; TCRdb holds only in-frame clones, not every one. The data contain around 15,000 clones, about four fifths of them seen just once; the ten biggest clones take up 1.5% to 2%. Sequencing used Tregs from blood, obtained before the transplant. The receptors here all came from a human donor who received a combined kidney and bone marrow transplant.

In its sample, this clone was seen once. The chain recombines TRBV7-9 with TRBJ2-1; D ambiguous. Germline CDR1 SEHNR, CDR2 FQNEAQ (reference sequence). Trimming took 2 bases from V and 0 from J, leaving 8 bases between them. The CDR3 runs to 15 residues. DNA of the CDR3: TGTGCCAGCAGCTTATTTGTGAGCTCCTACAATGAGCAGTTCTTC. Translating it yields CASSLFVSSYNEQFF. The full variable domain, rest sourced from reference TRBV7-9 and TRBJ2-1, is DTGVSQNPRHKITKRGQNVTFRCDPISEHNRLYWYRQTLGQGPEFLTYFQNEAQLEKSRLLSDRFSAERPKGSFSTLEIQRTEQGDSAMYLCASSLFVSSYNEQFFGPGTRLTVL.

The rearrangement uses TRBV5-1 and TRBJ1-2, with TRBD1 as a possible D gene (6 bases). Germline loops: CDR1 SGHRS, CDR2 YFSETQ. V dropped 2 bases and J dropped 8 bases, with 13 bases sitting between them. The CDR3 runs 13 residues. CDR3 coding DNA: TGCGCCAGCAGCTTCGACAGGCGTCAGGGCTACACCTTC. Translating gives CASSFDRRQGYTF. Full variable domain (outside the CDR3, taken from reference TRBV5-1 and TRBJ1-2): KAGVTQTPRYLIKTRGQQVTLSCSPISGHRSVSWYQQTPGQGLQFLFEYFSETQRNKGNFPGRFSGRQFSNSRSEMNVSTLELGDSALYLCASSFDRRQGYTFGSGTRLTVV.

The J gene is TRBJ1-1, the V gene TRBV28; 7 bases are a match to TRBD1. Looked up from germline, CDR1 is MDHEN and CDR2 is SYDVKM. There are 14 residues in the CDR3. V shed 8 bases and J 0 bases; nucleotides not matched to a gene: 6. The CDR3 DNA reads as TGTGCCAGCGTCAGGGGGAGTTTGAACACTGAAGCTTTCTTT. Amino acids: CASVRGSLNTEAFF. Drawing the rest from reference TRBV28 and TRBJ1-1, the complete variable domain is DVKVTQSSRYLVKRTGEKVFLECVQDMDHENMFWYRQDPGLGLRLIYFSYDVKMKEKGDIPEGYSVSREKKERFSLILESASTNQTSMYLCASVRGSLNTEAFFGQGTRLTVV.

This clone was seen just once. The rearrangement uses TRBV7-2 and TRBJ2-3; the match to TRBD2 covers 11 bases. V lost 1 base to trimming and J lost 1 base; unmatched junction nucleotides: 1. The length of the CDR3 is 16 residues. Per the germline V gene, CDR1 is SGHTA and CDR2 is FQGNSA. CDR3 in DNA: TGTGCCAGCAGCTTAGGTAGCGGGAGGGGCACAGATACGCAGTATTTT. Protein: CASSLGSGRGTDTQYF.

The J gene is TRBJ1-2, the V gene TRBV9; 8 bases line up with TRBD1. With V trimmed by 6 bases and J by 0 bases, 4 bases remained unmatched. There are 14 residues in the CDR3. CDR1 is SGDLS and CDR2 is YYNGEE in the germline V gene. CDR3: CASNGQGANYGYTF. CDR3 coding DNA: TGTGCCAGCAACGGACAGGGAGCTAACTATGGCTACACCTTC.

This clone has more than one count but fewer than ten. V and J are TRBV29-1 and TRBJ1-2, with D unclear. Between the trimmed V and J ends, which lost 7 bases and 4 bases, there was a span of 16 bases. Looked up from germline, CDR1 is SQVTM and CDR2 is ANQGSEA. The CDR3 sequence is 13 residues long. The CDR3 DNA reads TGCAGCGCTGACCCGGACGGGATCTATGGCTACACCTTC. It translates to CSADPDGIYGYTF.

The chain recombines TRBV25-1 with TRBJ1-1; D is uncertain. There are 12 residues in the CDR3. Germline V gene sequence: CDR1 MGHDK, CDR2 SYGVNS. Trimming took off 4 bases at V and 4 bases at J, with 7 bases between the two ends. In DNA, the CDR3 is TGTGCCAGCAGTGGCGGAGGCACTGAAGCTTTCTTT. Translating it yields CASSGGGTEAFF.

V gene TRBV19 combines with J gene TRBJ1-2; 9 nucleotides line up with TRBD1. This CDR3 is built from 14 residues. CDR1 is LNHDA, CDR2 SQIVND, per germline (reference sequence). Unmatched junction bases numbered 3, after V lost 5 bases and J lost 2 bases. The CDR3, as DNA: TGTGCCAGTAGTTTGGGGACAGGGAACTATGGCTACACCTTC. Translating gives CASSLGTGNYGYTF.

The chain uses TRBV5-6 and TRBJ2-1; no reliable D call. V lost 2 bases and J 4 bases, leaving 13 bases between the germline ends. Looked up from germline, CDR1 is SGHDT and CDR2 is YYEEEE. CDR3 length equals 15 residues. The CDR3 bases are TGTGCCAGCAGCTTACACGTGCCGGAGTACAATGAGCAGTTCTTC. This translates into CASSLHVPEYNEQFF.

The chain joins TRBV29-1 to TRBJ2-5; 12 positions agree with TRBD2. The CDR3 totals 16 residues. Germline trimming cut 3 bases from V and 4 bases from J; bases unmatched to any gene: 9. CDR1 SQVTM and CDR2 ANQGSEA come from the germline V gene. CDR3 in DNA: TGCAGCGTTGAGGGAGCTAGCGGGAGGGCCGCAGAGACCCAGTACTTC. Its protein product is CSVEGASGRAAETQYF. Full variable domain (rest looked up from reference TRBV29-1 and TRBJ2-5): SAVISQKPSRDICQRGTSLTIQCQVDSQVTMMFWYRQQPGQSLTLIATANQGSEATYESGFVIDKFPISRPNLTFSTLTVSNMSPEDSSIYLCSVEGASGRAAETQYFGPGTRLLVL.